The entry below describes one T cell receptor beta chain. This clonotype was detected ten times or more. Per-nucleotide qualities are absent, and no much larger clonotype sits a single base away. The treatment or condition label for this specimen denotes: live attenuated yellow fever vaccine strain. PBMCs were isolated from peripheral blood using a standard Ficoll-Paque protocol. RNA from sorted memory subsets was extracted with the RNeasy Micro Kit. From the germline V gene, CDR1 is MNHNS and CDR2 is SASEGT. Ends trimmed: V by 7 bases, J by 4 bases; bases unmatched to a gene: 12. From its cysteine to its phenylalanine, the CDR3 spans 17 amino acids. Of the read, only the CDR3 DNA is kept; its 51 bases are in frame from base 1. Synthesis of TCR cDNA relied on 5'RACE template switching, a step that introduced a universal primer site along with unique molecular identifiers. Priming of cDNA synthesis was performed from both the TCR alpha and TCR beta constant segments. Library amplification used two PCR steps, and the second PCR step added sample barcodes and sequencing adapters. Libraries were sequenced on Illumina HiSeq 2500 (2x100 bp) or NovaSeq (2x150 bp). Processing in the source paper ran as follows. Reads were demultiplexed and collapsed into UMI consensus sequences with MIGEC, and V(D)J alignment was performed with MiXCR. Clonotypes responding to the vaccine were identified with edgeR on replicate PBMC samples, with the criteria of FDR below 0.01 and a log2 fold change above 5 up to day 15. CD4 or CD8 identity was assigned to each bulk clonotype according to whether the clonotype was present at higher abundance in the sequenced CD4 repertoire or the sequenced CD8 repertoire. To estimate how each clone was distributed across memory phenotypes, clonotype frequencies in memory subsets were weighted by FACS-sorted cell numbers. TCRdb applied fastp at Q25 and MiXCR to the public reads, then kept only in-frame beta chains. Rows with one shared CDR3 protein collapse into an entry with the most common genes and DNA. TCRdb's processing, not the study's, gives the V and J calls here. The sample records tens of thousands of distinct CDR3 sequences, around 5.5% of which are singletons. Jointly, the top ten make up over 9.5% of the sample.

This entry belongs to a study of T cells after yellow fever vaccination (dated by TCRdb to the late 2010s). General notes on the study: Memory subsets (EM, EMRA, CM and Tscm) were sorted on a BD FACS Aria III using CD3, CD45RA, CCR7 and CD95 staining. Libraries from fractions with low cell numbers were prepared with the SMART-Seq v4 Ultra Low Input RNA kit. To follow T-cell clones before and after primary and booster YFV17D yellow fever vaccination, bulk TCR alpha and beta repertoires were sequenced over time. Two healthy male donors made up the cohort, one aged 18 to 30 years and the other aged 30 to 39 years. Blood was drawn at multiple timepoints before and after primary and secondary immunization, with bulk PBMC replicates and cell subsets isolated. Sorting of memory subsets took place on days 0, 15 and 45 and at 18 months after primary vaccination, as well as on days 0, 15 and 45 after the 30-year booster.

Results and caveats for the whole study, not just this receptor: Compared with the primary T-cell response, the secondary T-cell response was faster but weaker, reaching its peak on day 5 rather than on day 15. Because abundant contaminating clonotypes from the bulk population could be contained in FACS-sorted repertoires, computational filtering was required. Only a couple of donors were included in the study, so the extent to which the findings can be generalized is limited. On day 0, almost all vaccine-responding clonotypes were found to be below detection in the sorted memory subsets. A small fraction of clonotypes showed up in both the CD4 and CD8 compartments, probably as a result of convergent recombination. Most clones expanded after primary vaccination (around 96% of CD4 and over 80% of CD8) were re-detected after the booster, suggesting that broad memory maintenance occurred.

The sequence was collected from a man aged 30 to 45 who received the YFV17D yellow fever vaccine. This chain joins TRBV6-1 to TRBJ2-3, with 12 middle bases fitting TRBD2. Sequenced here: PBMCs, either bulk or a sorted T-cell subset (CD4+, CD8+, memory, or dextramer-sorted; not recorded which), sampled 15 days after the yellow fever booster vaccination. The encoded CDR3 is CASMTSGREIGSDTQYF. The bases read TGTGCCAGCATGACTAGCGGGAGAGAGATAGGCTCAGATACGCAGTATTTT.